A single sample gave rise to the 29 T cell receptor beta chains below, sequenced in a study of monozygotic twins with inflammatory bowel disease. One entry per CDR3 protein, without DNA, is what TCRdb gives after re-calling the 5' RACE reads. The table for this sample gives about 300,000 distinct CDR3 sequences. Source material: blood. All receptors derive from a human donor with ulcerative colitis or Crohn's disease, or a healthy co-twin of an affected twin (not recorded which).

The chain carries TRBV10-2 and TRBJ2-7. Germline values: CDR1 WSHSY, CDR2 SAAADI. The CDR3 totals 11 residues. The CDR3 loop is CASSESREQYF.

The chain couples TRBV20-1 to TRBJ2-3. CDR1 DFQATT and CDR2 SNEGSKA come from the germline V gene (reference sequence). CDR3 size: 13 residues. The CDR3 sequence is CSARDRFTDTQYF.

This chain links TRBV5-1 with TRBJ2-1; TCRdb lists TRBD2, though no DNA is available to test this call. CDR3 size: 15 residues. The germline CDR1 and CDR2 sequences are SGHRS and YFSETQ. The CDR3 region is CASSLMAGGYNEQFF.

V usage is TRBV10-3 and J usage is TRBJ2-1. The CDR3 runs to 15 residues. CDR1 and CDR2 from the germline V gene are ENHRY and SYGVKD. The CDR3 reads CAISEDLNKNNEQFF.

The chain couples TRBV9 to TRBJ2-3. Germline V gene sequence: CDR1 SGDLS, CDR2 YYNGEE. The CDR3 totals 15 residues. CDR3 in amino acids: CASSGDAVSTDTQYF.

The genes are TRBV4-2 and TRBJ2-7; TCRdb designates TRBD1, a call that cannot be tested without DNA. The V gene's germline CDR1 is LGHNA and CDR2 YNFKEQ. The CDR3 consists of 13 residues. The CDR3 protein is CASSSTPGNEQYF.

V gene TRBV18 combines with J gene TRBJ2-1. The CDR3 is made up of 15 amino acids. CDR1 is KGHSH and CDR2 is LQKENI in the germline V gene. The CDR3 protein is CASSPPGYSYNEQFF.

The CDR3 spells CASGRDSGVISPLHF. This chain uses TRBV6-2 or TRBV6-3 with TRBJ1-6. CDR1 and CDR2 from the germline V gene are MNHEY and SVGEGT. The CDR3 consists of 15 residues.

The rearrangement links TRBV7-9 to TRBJ2-1; the D gene TCRdb calls, TRBD1, cannot be checked with no DNA. The CDR3 length is 15 residues. Germline V CDR1 and CDR2: SEHNR, FQNEAQ (reference sequence). The CDR3 region is CASSLEGRRSMGQFF. Based on the CDR3 plus reference TRBV7-9 and TRBJ2-1, the full variable domain is DTGVSQNPRHKITKRGQNVTFRCDPISEHNRLYWYRQTLGQGPEFLTYFQNEAQLEKSRLLSDRFSAERPKGSFSTLEIQRTEQGDSAMYLCASSLEGRRSMGQFFGPGTRLTVL.

This chain uses TRBV7-2 with TRBJ2-7. CDR1 and CDR2 from the germline V gene are SGHTA and FQGNSA. CDR3 size: 14 residues. The CDR3 loop reads CASSLEVLTYEQYF.

The V gene is TRBV6-8, the J gene TRBJ1-5; TCRdb picks TRBD1, but there is no DNA to check that call. The CDR3 consists of 14 residues. Germline V lookup: CDR1 MNHGY, CDR2 SAAAGT. The CDR3 sequence: CASTGTGTHQPQHF.

V and J are TRBV7-9 and TRBJ2-7; TCRdb returns TRBD2, unconfirmable since there is no DNA. Germline CDR1 reads SEHNR; CDR2 reads FQNEAQ (reference sequence). The CDR3 loop spans 16 amino acids. CDR3 loop: CASSLLTSGSSYEQYF.

V gene TRBV15 combines with J gene TRBJ1-2; TCRdb picks TRBD1, but there is no DNA to check that call. Germline assignment: CDR1 LNHNV and CDR2 YYDKDF (reference sequence). The CDR3 is 17 residues long. The CDR3 protein is CATSGISPGQRGFGYTF.

The genes are TRBV9 and TRBJ2-3; TCRdb's D call of TRBD1 is untestable without DNA. The CDR3 has 17 amino acids. The V gene's germline CDR1 is SGDLS and CDR2 YYNGEE. The CDR3 sequence: CASSVAYLGQGSDTQYF.

CDR3: CASSLPRGQAIANTGELFF. The chain recombines TRBV11-2 with TRBJ2-2; TCRdb picks TRBD1, but there is no DNA to check that call. The CDR3 has 19 amino acids. Germline V lookup: CDR1 SGHAT, CDR2 FQNNGV.

The J gene is TRBJ2-2, the V gene TRBV29-1. The CDR3 spans 13 residues. CDR1 SQVTM and CDR2 ANQGSEA come from the germline V gene. This CDR3 is CSVEWGLPGELFF.

The chain has TRBV6-1 and TRBJ2-3; there is no DNA to check the TCRdb D call of TRBD2. Per germline, CDR1 MNHNS and CDR2 SASEGT. This CDR3 has 17 residues. CDR3 loop: CASREISGRARTDTQYF.

The chain employs TRBV7-2 and TRBJ2-5; TCRdb lists TRBD1, though no DNA is available to test this call. The CDR3 is 16 amino acids. Germline loops: CDR1 SGHTA, CDR2 FQGNSA. The CDR3 loop reads CASSLFLTTSGGTQYF.

The chain links TRBV21-1 to TRBJ2-1; the TCRdb call, TRBD1, lacks DNA for checking. TRBV21-1 is described as a pseudogene. CDR3 size: 13 residues. CDR3: CARTTGGENEQFF.

This chain uses TRBV4-3 with TRBJ1-6; with no DNA, the TCRdb D assignment of TRBD1 cannot be verified. This CDR3 contains 14 residues. From germline, CDR1 is LGHNA and CDR2 YSLEER. The CDR3 sequence: CASSQAGGESPLHF.

J is TRBJ1-4 and V is TRBV12-5; TCRdb outputs TRBD1, but without DNA this stays unchecked. Germline V gene sequence: CDR1 LGHNT, CDR2 FRNRAP. This CDR3 is built from 20 residues. Here the CDR3 reads CAAMSANPTGPIPPNEKLFF. Filled out from reference TRBV12-5 and TRBJ1-4, the complete variable domain reads DARVTQTPRHKVTEMGQEVTMRCQPILGHNTVFWYRQTMMQGLELLAYFRNRAPLDDSGMPKDRFSAEMPDATLATLKIQPSEPRDSAVYFCAAMSANPTGPIPPNEKLFFGSGTQLSVL.

The genes are TRBV7-9 and TRBJ2-5. CDR3 length: 16 amino acids. The germline V gene encodes CDR1 SEHNR and CDR2 FQNEAQ (reference sequence). The CDR3 is CASSSGMLNTQETQYF.

This chain uses TRBV7-9 with TRBJ1-4; TCRdb selects TRBD1, and the lack of DNA leaves this call unchecked. This CDR3 has 15 amino acids. Germline loops: CDR1 SEHNR, CDR2 FQNEAQ (reference sequence). CDR3 sequence: CASSLLDRANEKLFF.

The V and J genes are TRBV7-9 and TRBJ1-5; TCRdb picks TRBD1, but there is no DNA to check that call. Germline loops: CDR1 SEHNR, CDR2 FQNEAQ (reference sequence). CDR3 length: 13 amino acids. This chain's CDR3 is CASSLGGIEPQHF.

The J gene is TRBJ2-1, the V gene TRBV11-2; TCRdb's D call of TRBD2 is untestable without DNA. The length of the CDR3 is 15 residues. Germline lookup yields CDR1 SGHAT and CDR2 FQNNGV. The CDR3 is CASSKGLAGYNEQFF.

The rearrangement links TRBV5-4 to TRBJ2-5; no DNA is available, so the TRBD1 call from TCRdb remains unchecked. Germline CDR1 is SGHNT and CDR2 is YYREEE (reference sequence). The CDR3 is made up of 17 amino acids. The CDR3 here is CASSLPGQADYQETQYF. Supplemented by reference TRBV5-4 and TRBJ2-5, the full variable domain reads ETGVTQSPTHLIKTRGQQVTLRCSSQSGHNTVSWYQQALGQGPQFIFQYYREEENGRGNFPPRFSGLQFPNYSSELNVNALELDDSALYLCASSLPGQADYQETQYFGPGTRLLVL.

The J gene is TRBJ2-2, the V gene TRBV12-3 or TRBV12-4; with no DNA, the TCRdb D assignment of TRBD2 cannot be verified. This CDR3 is 21 amino acids long. CDR3: CASSSPLRAGGRVEHDRELFF.

The V call is TRBV6-6, the J call TRBJ2-5; no DNA is available, so the TRBD1 call from TCRdb remains unchecked. The CDR3 has 12 residues. CDR1 and CDR2 from the germline V gene are MNHNY and SVGAGI (reference sequence). The CDR3 sequence: CASRPTEETQYF.

The chain employs TRBV5-4 and TRBJ2-2; TCRdb indicates TRBD2, and absent DNA this call remains unverified. The CDR3 length is 15 residues. Germline CDR1 reads SGHNT; CDR2 reads YYREEE (reference sequence). The CDR3 is CASSLGQAKTGELFF.